Below, 3 T cell receptor beta chains from the same sample are listed, as sequenced in a study of blood T cells in healthy people across ages. The second PCR ran about 6 to 11 cycles with a sample-barcoded 5' primer and J-beta primers. TCRdb fed the 5' RACE reads into MiXCR, producing one record per CDR3 protein. In the table there are roughly 1,500,000 distinct CDR3 sequences, 40% to 50% of which are singletons. The sequenced material came from blood. Source of these receptors: a woman aged 18-35 years in good health.

This clonotype occurred a few times. The chain carries TRBV7-2 and TRBJ2-1; TRBD1 agrees at 7 bases. This CDR3 has 15 amino acids. Per the germline V gene, CDR1 is SGHTA and CDR2 is FQGNSA. Trimming at V came to 1 base and at J to 5 bases, leaving 5 bases not matched to a gene. The CDR3 DNA reads TGTGCCAGCAGCTTAGGAGGGGGCAGGGACAATGAGCAGTTCTTC. Amino acids: CASSLGGGRDNEQFF.

The J gene is TRBJ2-4, the V gene TRBV30; no clear D. The J call may be in error: the DNA end matches TRBJ2-7 better. CDR3 length: 12 amino acids. Germline CDR1 is GTSNPN and CDR2 is SVGIG (reference sequence). The CDR3 DNA is TGTGCCTGGAGTTTTATGGGTCTCGAGCAGTACTTC. Encoded protein: CAWSFMGLEQYF.

The CDR3 region is CASNEKPLGGALQFF. The CDR3 nucleotides are TGTGCCAGCAACGAAAAACCACTAGGCGGGGCGTTGCAGTTCTTC. V gene TRBV2 combines with J gene TRBJ2-1, with D perhaps matching TRBD2 (6 bases). Trimming pared 7 bases from V and 12 bases from J, leaving 25 bases between. Looked up from germline, CDR1 is SNHLY and CDR2 is FYNNEI. The CDR3 consists of 15 residues.